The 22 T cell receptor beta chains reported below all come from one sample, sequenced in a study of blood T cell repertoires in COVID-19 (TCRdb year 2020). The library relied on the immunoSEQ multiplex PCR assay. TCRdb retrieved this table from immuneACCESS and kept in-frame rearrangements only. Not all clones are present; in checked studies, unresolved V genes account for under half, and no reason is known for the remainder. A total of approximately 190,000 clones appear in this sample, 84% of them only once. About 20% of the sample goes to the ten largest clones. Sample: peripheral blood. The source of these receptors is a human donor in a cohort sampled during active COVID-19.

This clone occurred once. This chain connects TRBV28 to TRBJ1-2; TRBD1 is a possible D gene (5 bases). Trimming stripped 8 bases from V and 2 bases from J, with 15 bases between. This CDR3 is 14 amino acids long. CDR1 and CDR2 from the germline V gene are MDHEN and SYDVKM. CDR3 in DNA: TGTGCCAGCCGTTCTTCGACAGCGAACTATGGCTACACCTTC. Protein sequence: CASRSSTANYGYTF.

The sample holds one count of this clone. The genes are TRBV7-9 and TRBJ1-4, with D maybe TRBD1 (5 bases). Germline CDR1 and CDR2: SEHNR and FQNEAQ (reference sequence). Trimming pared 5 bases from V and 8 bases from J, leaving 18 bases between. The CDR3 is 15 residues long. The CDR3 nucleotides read TGTGCCAGCAGCCCGCCTGGGGGGTTTCAAGAAAAACTGTTTTTT. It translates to CASSPPGGFQEKLFF.

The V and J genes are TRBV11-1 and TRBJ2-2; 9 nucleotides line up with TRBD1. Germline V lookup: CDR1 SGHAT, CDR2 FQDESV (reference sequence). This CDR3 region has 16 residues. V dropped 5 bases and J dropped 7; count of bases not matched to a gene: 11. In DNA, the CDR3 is TGTGCCAGCAGCCATCCGGGACAGGGCTTAGGCGGGGAGCTGTTTTTT. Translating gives CASSHPGQGLGGELFF.

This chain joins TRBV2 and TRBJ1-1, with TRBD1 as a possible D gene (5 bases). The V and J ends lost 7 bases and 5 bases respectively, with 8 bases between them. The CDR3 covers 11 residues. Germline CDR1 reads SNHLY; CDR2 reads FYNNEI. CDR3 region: CASIQGTEAFF. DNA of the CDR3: TGTGCCAGCATCCAGGGTACTGAAGCTTTCTTT.

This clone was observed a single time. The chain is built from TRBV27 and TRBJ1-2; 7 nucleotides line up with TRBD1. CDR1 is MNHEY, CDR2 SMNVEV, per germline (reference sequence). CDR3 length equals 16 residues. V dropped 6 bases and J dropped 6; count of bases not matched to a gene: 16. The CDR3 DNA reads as TGTGCCAGCAGCAAAGATAAACAGGGGATCCACAATGGCTACACCTTC. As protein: CASSKDKQGIHNGYTF.

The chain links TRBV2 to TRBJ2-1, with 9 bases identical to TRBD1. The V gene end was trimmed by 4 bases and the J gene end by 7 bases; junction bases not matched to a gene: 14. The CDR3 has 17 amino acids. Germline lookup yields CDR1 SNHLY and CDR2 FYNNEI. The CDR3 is CASSVLGVDRGRNEQFF. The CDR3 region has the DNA TGTGCCAGCAGTGTCCTAGGTGTCGACAGGGGGAGAAATGAGCAGTTCTTC.

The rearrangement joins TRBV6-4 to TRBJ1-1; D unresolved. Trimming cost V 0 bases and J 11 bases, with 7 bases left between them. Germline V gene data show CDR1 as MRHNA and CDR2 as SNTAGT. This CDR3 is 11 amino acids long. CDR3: CASSDSRKAFF. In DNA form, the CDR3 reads TGTGCCAGCAGTGACTCGAGGAAGGCTTTCTTT.

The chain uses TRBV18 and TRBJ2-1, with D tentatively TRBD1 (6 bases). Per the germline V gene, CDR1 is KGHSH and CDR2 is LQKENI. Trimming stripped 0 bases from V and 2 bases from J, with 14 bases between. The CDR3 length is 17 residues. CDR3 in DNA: TGTGCCAGCTCACCACCGCTGGCCAGGGGAACCTACAATGAGCAGTTCTTC. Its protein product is CASSPPLARGTYNEQFF.

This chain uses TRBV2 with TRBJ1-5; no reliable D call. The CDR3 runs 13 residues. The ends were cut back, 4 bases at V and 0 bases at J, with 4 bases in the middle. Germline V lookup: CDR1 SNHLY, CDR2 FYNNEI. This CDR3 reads CASSVSSNQPQHF. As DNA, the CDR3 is TGTGCCAGCAGTGTTAGTAGCAATCAGCCCCAGCATTTT.

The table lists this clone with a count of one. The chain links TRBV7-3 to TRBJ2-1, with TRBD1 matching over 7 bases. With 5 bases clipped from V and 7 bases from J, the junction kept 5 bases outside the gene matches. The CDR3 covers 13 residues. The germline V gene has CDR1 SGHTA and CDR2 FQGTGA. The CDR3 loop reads CASSPGTANEQFF. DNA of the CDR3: TGTGCCAGCAGCCCCGGGACAGCAAATGAGCAGTTCTTC.

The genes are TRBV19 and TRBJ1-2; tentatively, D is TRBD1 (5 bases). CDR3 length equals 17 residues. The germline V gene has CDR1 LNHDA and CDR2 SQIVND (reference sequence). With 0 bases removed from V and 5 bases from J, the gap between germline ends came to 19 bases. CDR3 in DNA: TGTGCCAGTAGTATAGATCGCTACGTGGGGGAGGATTATGGCTACACCTTC. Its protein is CASSIDRYVGEDYGYTF.

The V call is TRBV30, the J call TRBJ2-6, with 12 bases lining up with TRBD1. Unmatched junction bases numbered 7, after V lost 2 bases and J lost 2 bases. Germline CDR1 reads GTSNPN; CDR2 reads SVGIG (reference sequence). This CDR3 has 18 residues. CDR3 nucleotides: TGTGCCTGGAGTTCGCCGGGACAGGGGGCTACTGGGGCCAACGTCCTGACTTTC. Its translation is CAWSSPGQGATGANVLTF.

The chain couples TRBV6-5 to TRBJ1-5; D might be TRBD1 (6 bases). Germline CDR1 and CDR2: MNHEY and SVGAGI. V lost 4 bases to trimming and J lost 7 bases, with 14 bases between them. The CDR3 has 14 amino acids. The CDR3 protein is CASSSQGMRQPQHF. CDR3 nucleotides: TGTGCCAGCAGTTCTCAGGGGATGAGACAGCCCCAGCATTTT.

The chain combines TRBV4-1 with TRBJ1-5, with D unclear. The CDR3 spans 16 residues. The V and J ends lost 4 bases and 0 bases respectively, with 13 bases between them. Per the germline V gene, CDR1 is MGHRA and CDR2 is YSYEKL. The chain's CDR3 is CASSLSPGYSNQPQHF. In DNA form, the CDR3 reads TGCGCCAGCAGCCTTTCCCCGGGTTATAGCAATCAGCCCCAGCATTTT.

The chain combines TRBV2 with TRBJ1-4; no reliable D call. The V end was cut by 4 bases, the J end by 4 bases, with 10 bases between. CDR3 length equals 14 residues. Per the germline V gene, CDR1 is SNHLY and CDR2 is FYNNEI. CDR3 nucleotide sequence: TGTGCCAGCAGTGTGAGGGCGGATAATGAAAAACTGTTTTTT. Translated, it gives CASSVRADNEKLFF.

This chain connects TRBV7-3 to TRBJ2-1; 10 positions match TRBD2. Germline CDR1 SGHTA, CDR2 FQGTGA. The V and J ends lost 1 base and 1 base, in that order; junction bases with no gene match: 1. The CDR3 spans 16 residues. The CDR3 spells CASSLSSGGSYNEQFF. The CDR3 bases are TGTGCCAGCAGCTTAAGTAGCGGGGGGTCCTACAATGAGCAGTTCTTC.

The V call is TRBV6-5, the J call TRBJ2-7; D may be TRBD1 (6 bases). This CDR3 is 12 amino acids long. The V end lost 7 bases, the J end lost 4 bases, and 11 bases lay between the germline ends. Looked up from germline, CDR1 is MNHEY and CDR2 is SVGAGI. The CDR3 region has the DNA TGTGCCAGCAAAACCCAGGGGTACGAGCAGTACTTC. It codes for CASKTQGYEQYF.

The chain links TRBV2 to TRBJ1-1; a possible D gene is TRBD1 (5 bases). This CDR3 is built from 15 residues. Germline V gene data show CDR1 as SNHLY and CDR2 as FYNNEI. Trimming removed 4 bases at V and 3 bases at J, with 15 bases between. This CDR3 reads CASSGRGVGHTEAFF. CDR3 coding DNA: TGTGCCAGCAGTGGCCGGGGGGTGGGCCACACTGAAGCTTTCTTT.

The CDR3 spells CASNDGHLTDTQYF. CDR3 DNA sequence: TGCGCCAGCAACGATGGACACCTGACAGATACGCAGTATTTT. The chain joins TRBV10-1 to TRBJ2-3, with D perhaps TRBD1 (5 bases). Germline V gene lookup returns CDR1 WNHNN and CDR2 SYGVQD (reference sequence). V lost 7 bases, J lost 3 bases, and 14 bases lay in between. The CDR3 is 14 amino acids.

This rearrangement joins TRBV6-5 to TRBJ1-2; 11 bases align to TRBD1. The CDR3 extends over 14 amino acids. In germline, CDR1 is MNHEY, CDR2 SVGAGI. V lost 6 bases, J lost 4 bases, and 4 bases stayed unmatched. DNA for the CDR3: TGTGCCAGCAGGCGGGACAGGGGGGCCTATGGCTACACCTTC. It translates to CASRRDRGAYGYTF.

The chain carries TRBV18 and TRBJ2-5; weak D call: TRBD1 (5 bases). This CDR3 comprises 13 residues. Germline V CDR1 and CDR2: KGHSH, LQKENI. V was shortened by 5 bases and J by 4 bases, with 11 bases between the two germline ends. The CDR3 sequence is CASSLGDPETQYF. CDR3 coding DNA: TGTGCCAGCTCATTAGGGGATCCAGAGACCCAGTACTTC.

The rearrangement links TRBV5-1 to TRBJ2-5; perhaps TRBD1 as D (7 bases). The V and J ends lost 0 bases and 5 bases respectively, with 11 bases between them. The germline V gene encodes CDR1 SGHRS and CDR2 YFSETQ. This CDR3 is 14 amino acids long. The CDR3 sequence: CASSLVEGAETQYF. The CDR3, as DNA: TGCGCCAGCAGCTTGGTGGAGGGGGCCGAGACCCAGTACTTC.